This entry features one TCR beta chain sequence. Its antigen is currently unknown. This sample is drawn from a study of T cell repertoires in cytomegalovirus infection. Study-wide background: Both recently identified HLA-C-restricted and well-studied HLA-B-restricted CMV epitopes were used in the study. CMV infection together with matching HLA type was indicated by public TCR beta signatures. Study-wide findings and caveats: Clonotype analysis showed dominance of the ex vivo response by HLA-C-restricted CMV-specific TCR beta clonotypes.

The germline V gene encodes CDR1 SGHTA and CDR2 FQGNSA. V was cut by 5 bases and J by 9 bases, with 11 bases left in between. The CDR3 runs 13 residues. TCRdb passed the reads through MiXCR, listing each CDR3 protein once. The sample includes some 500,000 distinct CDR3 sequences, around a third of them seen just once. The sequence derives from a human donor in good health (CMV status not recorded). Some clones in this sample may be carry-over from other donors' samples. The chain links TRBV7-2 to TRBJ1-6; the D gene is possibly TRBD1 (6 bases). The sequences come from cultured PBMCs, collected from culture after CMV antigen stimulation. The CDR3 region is CASSVNRASPLHF. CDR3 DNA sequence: TGTGCCAGCAGCGTAAACAGGGCTTCACCCCTCCACTTT.